The 22 T cell receptor beta chains presented below share a single source sample, sequenced in a study of control samples from healthy donors and cancer patients. Profiling relied on immunoSEQ multiplex PCR, and the TCRdb table lists in-frame clones only, not all of them. The sample has about 160,000 clones, approximately 96% seen once. Sequenced input: blood. These receptors originate from a woman aged 40 to 55 in good health.

This CDR3 is CASSYHHSYEQYF. DNA of the CDR3: TGTGCCAGCAGTTATCATCACTCCTACGAGCAGTACTTC. The chain recombines TRBV6-2 or TRBV6-3 with TRBJ2-7; D not certain. The germline V gene has CDR1 MNHEY and CDR2 SVGEGT. Trimming left V 3 bases short and J 0 bases short, with 6 bases between. CDR3 length: 13 amino acids.

Here the CDR3 DNA reads TGTGCCAGCAGTTTGACAGGGGGGGCCAAAAACATTCAGTACTTC. Amino acids: CASSLTGGAKNIQYF. V and J are TRBV6-2 or TRBV6-3 and TRBJ2-4; 9 bases align to TRBD1. This CDR3 region has 15 residues. The ends lost 4 bases at V and 1 base at J; junction bases unmatched: 2. Germline V gives CDR1 MNHEY, CDR2 SVGEGT.

V usage is TRBV5-1 and J usage is TRBJ1-4; TRBD1 matches 8 bases. J was trimmed by 2 bases and V by 3 bases; bases with no gene match: 6. The CDR3 runs to 16 residues. Germline V gene lookup returns CDR1 SGHRS and CDR2 YFSETQ. CDR3 in amino acids: CASSSLRTGTNEKLFF. CDR3 DNA sequence: TGCGCCAGCAGCTCGTTACGGACAGGGACTAATGAAAAACTGTTTTTT.

This rearrangement joins TRBV13 to TRBJ1-2, with 10 nucleotides matching TRBD1. The CDR3 loop spans 14 amino acids. Per the germline V gene, CDR1 is PRHDT and CDR2 is FYEKMQ (reference sequence). V shed 7 bases and J 4 bases; nucleotides not matched to a gene: 6. CDR3 sequence (DNA): TGTGCCAGCAATCCAGGGACAGGGGTCTATGGCTACACCTTC. It yields the protein CASNPGTGVYGYTF.

This chain joins TRBV4-1 and TRBJ1-4; 7 bases map to TRBD1. CDR3 size: 16 residues. In germline, CDR1 is MGHRA, CDR2 YSYEKL. The J segment lost 7 bases and the V segment lost 4 bases, leaving 12 bases of the junction unmatched. CDR3 sequence (DNA): TGCGCCAGCAGCCCCTTTACTGGCAGGGGGTCTGAAAAACTGTTTTTT. Translation: CASSPFTGRGSEKLFF.

The V call is TRBV6-5, the J call TRBJ1-2, with TRBD1 identical over 9 bases. This CDR3 region has 15 residues. Trimming at V came to 5 bases and at J to 1 base, leaving 5 bases not matched to a gene. The germline gives CDR1 MNHEY, CDR2 SVGAGI. CDR3 coding DNA: TGTGCCAGCAGTATTACAGGGGGCCGTAACTATGGCTACACCTTC. It encodes CASSITGGRNYGYTF.

Worth noting for this clone: The same CDR3 is also encoded by other DNA sequences in this sample. The V call is TRBV12-3 or TRBV12-4, the J call TRBJ1-2; D gene uncertain. Trimming removed 6 bases at V and 3 bases at J, with 8 bases between. The CDR3 runs to 12 residues. CDR3 bases: TGTGCCAGCAGCCCCTCAGACTATGGCTACACCTTC. Protein sequence: CASSPSDYGYTF.

V usage is TRBV9 and J usage is TRBJ2-3; no reliable D call. The CDR3 consists of 14 residues. Germline V CDR1 and CDR2: SGDLS, YYNGEE. V lost 1 base and J lost 1, with 7 bases in between. The CDR3 DNA reads TGTGCCAGCAGCGTACGTGGGCGCACAGATACGCAGTATTTT. Its protein is CASSVRGRTDTQYF.

The genes are TRBV29-1 and TRBJ2-1, with a tentative D call TRBD1 (6 bases). Trimming shortened V by 5 bases and J by 6 bases, and 14 bases separated the two germline ends. The germline gives CDR1 SQVTM, CDR2 ANQGSEA. CDR3 size: 13 residues. Here the CDR3 reads CSVYGGAGNEQFF. In DNA form, the CDR3 reads TGCAGCGTTTATGGGGGCGCAGGCAATGAGCAGTTCTTC.

The rearrangement uses TRBV5-6 and TRBJ1-6; D is unclear. Per germline, CDR1 SGHDT and CDR2 YYEEEE. V was cut by 4 bases and J by 2 bases, with 19 bases left in between. This CDR3 has 18 residues. DNA of the CDR3: TGTGCCAGCAGCCCAAGGTCATCCAGGAGGACCTATAATTCACCCCTCCACTTT. It specifies CASSPRSSRRTYNSPLHF.

The chain employs TRBV7-2 and TRBJ1-1; TRBD1 matches 8 bases. CDR1 is SGHTA and CDR2 is FQGNSA in the germline V gene. The CDR3 runs to 15 residues. The junction had 9 bases not matched to a gene; V was cut back by 5 bases and J by 4 bases. CDR3 bases: TGTGCCAGCAGCCAGGCAGGGGGCTTGAGCACTGAAGCTTTCTTT. This translates into CASSQAGGLSTEAFF.

The chain uses TRBV30 and TRBJ2-6; tentatively, D is TRBD1 or TRBD2 (5 bases each). The CDR3 sequence is 17 residues long. Germline V gene sequence: CDR1 GTSNPN, CDR2 SVGIG (reference sequence). Deletions cut 0 bases from V and 0 bases from J, with 12 bases between. The CDR3 bases are TGTGCCTGGAGTGTGGGGGAACACAGCTCTGGGGCCAACGTCCTGACTTTC. Amino acids: CAWSVGEHSSGANVLTF.

CDR3 amino acids: CASSPSGRNFREQYF. In DNA form, the CDR3 reads TGTGCCAGCAGCCCAAGCGGGAGAAACTTTAGGGAGCAGTACTTC. The gene calls are TRBV7-2 and TRBJ2-7; TRBD2 matches at 8 bases. Germline V gene sequence: CDR1 SGHTA, CDR2 FQGNSA. The V gene end was trimmed by 5 bases and the J gene end by 7 bases; junction bases not matched to a gene: 13. CDR3 length: 15 amino acids.

V is TRBV19 and J is TRBJ1-1, with D perhaps TRBD1 (5 bases). Germline V CDR1 and CDR2: LNHDA, SQIVND (reference sequence). The CDR3 loop spans 15 amino acids. Trimming took off 6 bases at V and 1 base at J, with 15 bases between the two ends. The CDR3 loop is CASRDPGRTNTEAFF. The DNA of the CDR3 is TGTGCCAGTAGGGACCCGGGACGAACGAACACTGAAGCTTTCTTT.

The chain joins TRBV7-9 to TRBJ2-7; tentative D call: TRBD1 (6 bases). CDR1 is SEHNR, CDR2 FQNEAQ, per germline (reference sequence). The CDR3 totals 15 residues. V lost 4 bases, J lost 0 bases, and 13 bases lay in between. The CDR3 DNA reads TGTGCCAGCAGCTCCGACCCGACAGGCTCCTACGAGCAGTACTTC. Protein sequence: CASSSDPTGSYEQYF.

This clone was counted a single time. This chain joins TRBV9 and TRBJ2-3, with D uncertain. The CDR3 sequence is 13 residues long. Germline assignment: CDR1 SGDLS and CDR2 YYNGEE. V lost 7 bases and J 1 base, leaving 10 bases between the germline ends. CDR3 nucleotides: TGTGCCAGCCCTGAGGCCGGCACAGATACGCAGTATTTT. Translated: CASPEAGTDTQYF.

The chain recombines TRBV30 with TRBJ1-6, with D hard to call. V lost 4 bases, J lost 4 bases, and 11 bases lay in between. This CDR3 is 14 amino acids long. CDR1 and CDR2 from the germline V gene are GTSNPN and SVGIG (reference sequence). CDR3 residues: CAWNEGQYNSPLHF. CDR3 bases: TGTGCCTGGAACGAGGGCCAGTATAATTCACCCCTCCACTTT.

The genes are TRBV5-1 and TRBJ1-2; D call uncertain. Germline V CDR1 and CDR2: SGHRS, YFSETQ. Between the trimmed V and J ends, which lost 0 bases and 4 bases, there was a span of 7 bases. The CDR3 loop spans 13 amino acids. CDR3 coding DNA: TGCGCCAGCAGCTTGGAACAGACCTATGGCTACACCTTC. Amino acids: CASSLEQTYGYTF.

The J gene is TRBJ1-4, the V gene TRBV5-6, with D perhaps matching TRBD1 (6 bases). Germline CDR1 and CDR2: SGHDT and YYEEEE. The CDR3 extends over 17 amino acids. V dropped 3 bases and J dropped 0 bases, with 15 bases sitting between them. CDR3 sequence reads: CASSWGGTGTTNEKLFF. For the CDR3, the DNA is TGTGCCAGCAGCTGGGGGGGTACAGGGACAACTAATGAAAAACTGTTTTTT.

The CDR3 sequence is CASSYSQGLPSTEAFF. The CDR3 nucleotides read TGTGCCAGCAGTTACAGCCAGGGTCTCCCGTCCACTGAAGCTTTCTTT. The V and J genes are TRBV6-5 and TRBJ1-1; maybe TRBD1 (5 bases). In germline, CDR1 is MNHEY, CDR2 SVGAGI. The V gene lost 2 bases and the J gene lost 4 bases, with 17 bases spanning the gap. CDR3 length: 16 residues.

This rearrangement joins TRBV10-3 to TRBJ2-5, with 10 bases matching TRBD2. CDR3 length: 15 amino acids. V shed 10 bases, J shed 5 bases, and the junction held 13 bases outside the gene matches. The V gene's germline CDR1 is ENHRY and CDR2 SYGVKD. The CDR3 sequence: CASSGTSVMEETQYF. For the CDR3, the DNA is TGTGCCAGCTCCGGGACTAGCGTAATGGAGGAGACCCAGTACTTC.

This sequence joins TRBV30 and TRBJ1-1, with a possible D match to TRBD1 (5 bases). Germline V gene lookup returns CDR1 GTSNPN and CDR2 SVGIG (reference sequence). CDR3 length: 14 amino acids. V lost 2 bases and J lost 10, with 20 bases in between. In nucleotides, the CDR3 is TGTGCCTGGAGTCCCCTACGGGGGGGTTTTGGAGCTTTCTTT. Translating gives CAWSPLRGGFGAFF.